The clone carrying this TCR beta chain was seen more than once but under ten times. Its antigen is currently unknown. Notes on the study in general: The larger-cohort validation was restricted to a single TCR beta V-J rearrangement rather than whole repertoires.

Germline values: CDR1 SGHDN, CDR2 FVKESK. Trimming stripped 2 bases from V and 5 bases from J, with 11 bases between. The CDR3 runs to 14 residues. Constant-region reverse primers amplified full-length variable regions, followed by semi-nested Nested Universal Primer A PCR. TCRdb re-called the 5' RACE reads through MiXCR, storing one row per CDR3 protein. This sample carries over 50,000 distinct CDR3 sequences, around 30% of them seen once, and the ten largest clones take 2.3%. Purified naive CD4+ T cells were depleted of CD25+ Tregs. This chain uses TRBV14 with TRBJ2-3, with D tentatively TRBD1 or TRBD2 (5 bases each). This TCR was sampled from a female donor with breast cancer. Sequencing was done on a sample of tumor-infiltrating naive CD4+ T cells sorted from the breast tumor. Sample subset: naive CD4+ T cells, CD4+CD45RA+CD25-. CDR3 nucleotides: TGTGCCAGCAGCCAACCCGGGGCCATAGATACGCAGTATTTT. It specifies CASSQPGAIDTQYF.